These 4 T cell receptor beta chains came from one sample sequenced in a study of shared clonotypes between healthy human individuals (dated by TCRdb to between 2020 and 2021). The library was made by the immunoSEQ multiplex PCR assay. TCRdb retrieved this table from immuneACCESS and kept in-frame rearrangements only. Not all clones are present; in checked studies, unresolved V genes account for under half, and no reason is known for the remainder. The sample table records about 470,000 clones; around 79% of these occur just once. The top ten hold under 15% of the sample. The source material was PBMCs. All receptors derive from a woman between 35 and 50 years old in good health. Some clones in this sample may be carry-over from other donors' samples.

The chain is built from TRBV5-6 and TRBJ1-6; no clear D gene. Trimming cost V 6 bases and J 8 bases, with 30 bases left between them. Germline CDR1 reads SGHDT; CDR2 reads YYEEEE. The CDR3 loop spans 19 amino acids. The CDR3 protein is CASTPRHQRMGNIYSPLHF. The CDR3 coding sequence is TGTGCCAGCACCCCACGACACCAGAGAATGGGGAATATTTATTCACCCCTCCACTTT.

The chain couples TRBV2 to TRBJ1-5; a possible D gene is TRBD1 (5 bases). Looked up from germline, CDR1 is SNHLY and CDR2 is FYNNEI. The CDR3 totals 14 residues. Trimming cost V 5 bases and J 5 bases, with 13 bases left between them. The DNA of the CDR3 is TGTGCCAGCAGTTTTTCGTCGGGGGATCAGCCCCAGCATTTT. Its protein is CASSFSSGDQPQHF.

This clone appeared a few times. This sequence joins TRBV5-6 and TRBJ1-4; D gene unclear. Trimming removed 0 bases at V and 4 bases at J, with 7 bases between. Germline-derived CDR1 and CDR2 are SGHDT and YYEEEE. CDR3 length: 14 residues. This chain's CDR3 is CASSLGRNNEKLFF. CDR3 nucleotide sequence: TGTGCCAGCAGCTTGGGCAGAAATAATGAAAAACTGTTTTTT.

CDR3 bases: TGTGCCTGGAGAACTACCTGGACCGGGGAGCTGTTTTTT. This translates into CAWRTTWTGELFF. This chain joins TRBV30 and TRBJ2-2; no definite D call. The CDR3 totals 13 residues. Germline values: CDR1 GTSNPN, CDR2 SVGIG (reference sequence). The V end was cut by 3 bases, the J end by 5 bases, with 10 bases between.